Each of the 26 T cell receptor beta chains below was sequenced from the same sample in a study of human T cells and chemical hapten exposure. Time point in this sample: healthy volunteer bleed at 2 weeks. The total RNA was obtained from whole blood that was not fractionated. TCRdb processed the RACE reads anew with MiXCR; each CDR3 protein has one entry. The sample records about 130,000 distinct CDR3 sequences, more than 7.5% being singletons. Source material: whole blood. These receptors all come from a male donor in good health. Some clones in this sample may be carry-over from other donors' samples.

Many counts were recorded for this clonotype. The gene calls are TRBV9 and TRBJ2-7, with 9 nucleotides matching TRBD2. Trimming cost V 0 bases and J 6 bases; bases outside gene matches: 1. The germline V gene encodes CDR1 SGDLS and CDR2 YYNGEE. The CDR3 is 13 amino acids. CDR3 in amino acids: CASSVELAGEQYF. The CDR3 region has the DNA TGTGCCAGCAGCGTAGAACTAGCGGGCGAGCAGTACTTC.

The V gene is TRBV6-6, the J gene TRBJ2-3, with 8 bases fitting TRBD2. From germline, CDR1 is MNHNY and CDR2 SVGAGI (reference sequence). V lost 7 bases and J lost 2; bases outside the gene matches: 8. The CDR3 extends over 15 amino acids. CDR3 nucleotides: TGTGCCAGCACCCAAGCGGGGGCCAACACAGATACGCAGTATTTT. It encodes CASTQAGANTDTQYF.

CDR3 region: CASRPTTNEKLFF. CDR3 DNA: TGTGCCAGCAGGCCTACAACTAATGAAAAACTGTTTTTT. The J gene is TRBJ1-4, the V gene TRBV6-1; D is unresolved. V shed 6 bases and J shed 0 bases, with 5 bases lying between them. The CDR3 runs to 13 residues. Germline CDR1 MNHNS, CDR2 SASEGT.

This clonotype was seen a handful of times. The gene calls are TRBV27 and TRBJ1-5; unclear D gene. There are 15 residues in the CDR3. CDR1 is MNHEY and CDR2 is SMNVEV in the germline V gene (reference sequence). V was trimmed by 3 bases and J by 5 bases, leaving 14 bases between them. CDR3 coding DNA: TGTGCCAGCAGTTTTGTGGGAAACGGGTATCAGCCCCAGCATTTT. Residues: CASSFVGNGYQPQHF.

This clonotype was detected many times. V is TRBV3-1 and J is TRBJ1-1; D is uncertain. CDR3 length equals 14 residues. CDR1 and CDR2 from the germline V gene are LGHDT and YNNKEL (reference sequence). V lost 3 bases and J lost 1, with 9 bases in between. CDR3 residues: CASSHGVSNTEAFF. As DNA, the CDR3 is TGTGCCAGCAGCCATGGAGTGTCGAACACTGAAGCTTTCTTT.

The V and J genes are TRBV4-2 and TRBJ1-4; D ambiguous. CDR3 length equals 16 residues. CDR1 is LGHNA and CDR2 is YNFKEQ in the germline V gene. Trimming removed 1 base at V and 0 bases at J, with 9 bases between. The CDR3 DNA is TGTGCCAGCAGCCAAGCTCAAGGTGCAACTAATGAAAAACTGTTTTTT. Translating gives CASSQAQGATNEKLFF.

This clonotype has a count of ten or more. The chain combines TRBV5-4 with TRBJ2-4; maybe TRBD1 (5 bases). This CDR3 comprises 18 residues. Trimming cost V 0 bases and J 0 bases, with 16 bases left between them. From germline, CDR1 is SGHNT and CDR2 YYREEE (reference sequence). CDR3 sequence reads: CASSLDGAEYIAKNIQYF. As DNA, the CDR3 is TGTGCCAGCAGCTTGGATGGGGCCGAGTACATAGCCAAAAACATTCAGTACTTC.

The chain links TRBV20-1 to TRBJ1-5, with D perhaps TRBD1 (6 bases). Trimming took off 1 base at V and 2 bases at J, with 9 bases between the two ends. This CDR3 has 14 amino acids. Per the germline V gene, CDR1 is DFQATT and CDR2 is SNEGSKA (reference sequence). Written as DNA, the CDR3 is TGCAGTGCTAGAGGGGGGCCTGGCAATCAGCCCCAGCATTTT. Translated: CSARGGPGNQPQHF.

J is TRBJ1-1 and V is TRBV5-4, with D uncertain. Germline CDR1 SGHNT, CDR2 YYREEE (reference sequence). The CDR3 extends over 16 amino acids. Between the trimmed V and J ends, which lost 2 bases and 0 bases, there was a span of 14 bases. CDR3 bases: TGTGCCAGCAGCTTTCCCGGACTCCCGATGAACACTGAAGCTTTCTTT. It encodes CASSFPGLPMNTEAFF.

The chain carries TRBV27 and TRBJ2-3; D call uncertain. This CDR3 is 13 amino acids long. The V gene lost 4 bases and the J gene lost 10 bases, with 15 bases spanning the gap. In germline, CDR1 is MNHEY, CDR2 SMNVEV (reference sequence). CDR3 sequence: CASSSRPGPAQYF. The CDR3 DNA is TGTGCCAGCAGTTCCCGCCCCGGACCGGCGCAGTATTTT.

This clonotype was observed many times. V usage is TRBV6-5 and J usage is TRBJ2-7; D is ambiguous. The CDR3 contains 16 residues. Germline CDR1 and CDR2: MNHEY and SVGAGI. The V gene lost 5 bases and the J gene lost 4 bases, with 21 bases spanning the gap. The CDR3, as DNA: TGTGCCAGCAGTCAATCCGACACGGCCGGTATGTACGAGCAGTACTTC. Protein sequence: CASSQSDTAGMYEQYF.

The DNA of the CDR3 is TGTGCCAGCAGTTCCGCTAGCGGGAGTTACAATGAGCAGTTCTTC. The encoded protein is CASSSASGSYNEQFF. The genes are TRBV7-8 and TRBJ2-1; TRBD2 matches 10 bases. Germline CDR1 reads SGHVS; CDR2 reads FQNEAQ. This CDR3 has 15 residues. V lost 6 bases and J lost 4; bases outside the gene matches: 6.

The chain recombines TRBV4-3 with TRBJ2-1; D is possibly TRBD2 (5 bases). Deletions cut 5 bases from V and 10 bases from J, with 18 bases between. The germline V gene has CDR1 LGHNA and CDR2 YSLEER. The length of the CDR3 is 14 residues. Here the CDR3 reads CASSLGLPDPEQFF. CDR3 DNA: TGCGCCAGCAGCTTAGGACTTCCGGACCCGGAGCAGTTCTTC.

The rearrangement uses TRBV7-9 and TRBJ2-7; D is perhaps TRBD2 (6 bases). The ends were cut back, 5 bases at V and 6 bases at J, with 17 bases in the middle. CDR3 size: 14 residues. In germline, CDR1 is SEHNR, CDR2 FQNEAQ (reference sequence). CDR3 residues: CASSTTGESREQYF. The CDR3 DNA is TGTGCCAGCAGCACCACGGGGGAATCGCGCGAGCAGTACTTC.

This clonotype was found a few times. The gene calls are TRBV12-3 or TRBV12-4 and TRBJ2-2; D call uncertain. Trimming pared 8 bases from V and 9 bases from J, leaving 16 bases between. There are 13 residues in the CDR3. This chain's CDR3 is CASSDPFDRELFF. Here the CDR3 DNA reads TGTGCCAGCTCGGACCCGTTTGACCGGGAGCTGTTTTTT.

The sample holds a few counts of this clonotype. This chain uses TRBV5-5 with TRBJ2-7; D gene ambiguous. Germline loops: CDR1 SGHKS, CDR2 YYEKEE (reference sequence). Trimming removed 0 bases at V and 4 bases at J, with 11 bases between. The CDR3 is 14 residues long. The CDR3 bases are TGTGCCAGCAGCTTGGAGTCGAGAAAATACGAGCAGTACTTC. Amino acids: CASSLESRKYEQYF.

The chain carries TRBV20-1 and TRBJ2-3; TRBD2 agrees at 10 bases. The germline V gene has CDR1 DFQATT and CDR2 SNEGSKA (reference sequence). V gave up 3 bases and J gave up 2 bases; unmatched junction bases: 20. The CDR3 runs to 20 residues. The CDR3 reads CSARIFSSGSYRTNTDTQYF. DNA of the CDR3: TGCAGTGCTAGGATATTCTCTAGCGGGAGCTATAGGACAAACACAGATACGCAGTATTTT.

This clonotype was detected only a few times. This rearrangement joins TRBV7-2 to TRBJ1-5; D remains ambiguous. Germline CDR1 SGHTA, CDR2 FQGNSA. The V gene lost 9 bases and the J gene lost 1 base, with 13 bases spanning the gap. The CDR3 covers 14 residues. CDR3 nucleotides: TGTGCCAGTAATGGACCCGGGAGCAATCAGCCCCAGCATTTT. Its protein product is CASNGPGSNQPQHF. Together with reference TRBV7-2 and TRBJ1-5, the CDR3 gives the full variable domain: GAGVSQSPSNKVTEKGKDVELRCDPISGHTALYWYRQSLGQGLEFLIYFQGNSAPDKSGLPSDRFSAERTGGSVSTLTIQRTQQEDSAVYLCASNGPGSNQPQHFGDGTRLSIL.

The chain combines TRBV21-1 with TRBJ2-5; whether TRBD1, the table's D call, matches the DNA was not checked. TRBV21-1 is reported as a pseudogene. CDR3 size: 16 residues. CDR3 coding DNA: TGTGCCAGCAGCAAAGGGGTCAACAGGGGGCCAGAGACCCAGTACTTC. It encodes CASSKGVNRGPETQYF.

The table lists this clonotype with a few counts. The V and J genes are TRBV7-9 and TRBJ2-3, with 10 bases aligning to TRBD2. The V segment lost 5 bases and the J segment 4 bases; nucleotides outside the gene matches: 12. The length of the CDR3 is 17 residues. The V gene's germline CDR1 is SEHNR and CDR2 FQNEAQ (reference sequence). CDR3 sequence reads: CASSGGLAGVAADTQYF. CDR3 DNA sequence: TGTGCCAGCAGCGGCGGTCTAGCGGGAGTGGCGGCAGATACGCAGTATTTT.

In this sample, this clonotype turned up a few times. This rearrangement joins TRBV11-2 to TRBJ2-1; 8 nucleotides line up with TRBD1. Germline CDR1 and CDR2: SGHAT and FQNNGV. J gave up 0 bases and V 1 base, and 8 bases lay outside the gene matches. The CDR3 loop spans 18 amino acids. DNA for the CDR3: TGTGCCAGCAGCTTAGGGACTCATGGGACAGGCTCCTACAATGAGCAGTTCTTC. This codes for CASSLGTHGTGSYNEQFF.

This clonotype was seen at least ten times. The CDR3: CSASPSGGSYNEQFF. CDR3 nucleotide sequence: TGCAGTGCTAGCCCTAGCGGGGGTTCCTACAATGAGCAGTTCTTC. The J gene is TRBJ2-1, the V gene TRBV20-1; 10 nucleotides agree with TRBD2. The germline CDR1 and CDR2 sequences are DFQATT and SNEGSKA (reference sequence). V trimming: 3 bases; J trimming: 1 base; junction bases outside the gene matches: 3. CDR3 length: 15 residues.

This clonotype was picked up many times. The chain combines TRBV6-2 or TRBV6-3 with TRBJ2-3; D not resolved. Germline V lookup: CDR1 MNHEY, CDR2 SVGEGT. CDR3 length equals 18 residues. Deletions cut 6 bases from V and 2 bases from J, with 24 bases between. In DNA form, the CDR3 reads TGTGCCAGCAGCCTGGACGGATCCCGGGCCCTTCTCACAGATACGCAGTATTTT. Its protein is CASSLDGSRALLTDTQYF.

CDR3 protein: CASSPTEGGSYEQYF. The CDR3 nucleotides are TGTGCCAGCAGTCCCACCGAGGGGGGCTCCTACGAGCAGTACTTC. The chain carries TRBV27 and TRBJ2-7; perhaps D is TRBD1 or TRBD2 (6 bases each). Germline V gene sequence: CDR1 MNHEY, CDR2 SMNVEV (reference sequence). With 5 bases removed from V and 0 bases from J, the gap between germline ends came to 14 bases. This CDR3 spans 15 amino acids.

In this sample, this clonotype turned up many times. The chain is built from TRBV7-9 and TRBJ2-1, with 9 bases matching TRBD2. V lost 5 bases to trimming and J lost 7 bases; unmatched junction nucleotides: 9. The CDR3 runs 15 residues. Germline V CDR1 and CDR2: SEHNR, FQNEAQ (reference sequence). DNA of the CDR3: TGTGCCAGCAGCCCGATAGCGGGAGTGCTAAATGAGCAGTTCTTC. Its translation is CASSPIAGVLNEQFF.

On this clonotype: A read error is possible here, since a much larger clone lies one base away. The CDR3 nucleotides read TGTGCCAGCAGTACCTTATCCCCACCCCTCCACTTT. This translates into CASSTLSPPLHF. The chain links TRBV28 to TRBJ1-6; D unresolved. V lost 5 bases to trimming and J lost 11 bases, with 10 bases between them. The CDR3 is made up of 12 amino acids. CDR1 and CDR2 (germline): MDHEN, SYDVKM.